This T cell receptor (beta chain) came from a study of cytomegalovirus exposure and HLA in healthy donors. Overall study results and limits: Looking again later, the authors saw that most CMV-associated TCR beta chains seemed HLA-restricted.

The PCR had 60 Vbeta and 13 Jbeta primers. Sequenced by immunoSEQ multiplex PCR; TCRdb stores in-frame clones only, minus some. Found here are around 150,000 clones, roughly 80% of them singletons; the top ten hold 1.9%. Remarks on this clone: Its antigen is still unknown.

The CDR3 length is 12 residues. CDR1 and CDR2 from the germline V gene are SNHLY and FYNNEI. V dropped 10 bases and J dropped 5; count of bases not matched to a gene: 7. The specimen was PBMCs. V is TRBV2 and J is TRBJ1-2; 7 bases map to TRBD1. This sequence originates from a human donor in good health. For the CDR3, the DNA is TGTGCCACCGGGAGGGACAGTTATGGCTACACCTTC. This sequence encodes CATGRDSYGYTF.